Below are 28 T cell receptor beta chains sequenced from a single sample in a study of cytomegalovirus exposure and HLA in healthy donors. PCR primers comprised 60 Vbeta and 13 Jbeta primers. TCRdb's copy holds only in-frame clones and misses some; the assay was immunoSEQ multiplex PCR. The sample records about 240,000 clones, around 81% being singletons. The specimen was PBMCs. Receptors originate from a woman aged 55-69 years in good health and CMV-seropositive.

The CDR3 bases are TGCGCCAGCAGCCAAGATGTAGAGGGAGCGACCTACAATGAGCAGTTCTTC. It codes for CASSQDVEGATYNEQFF. V gene TRBV4-1 combines with J gene TRBJ2-1; TRBD2 is a possible D gene (5 bases). Trimming left V 0 bases short and J 2 bases short, with 14 bases between. The CDR3 is 17 residues long. Germline-derived CDR1 and CDR2 are MGHRA and YSYEKL.

This clone was seen just once. This chain links TRBV18 with TRBJ1-2, with D perhaps matching TRBD1 (6 bases). CDR3 length: 15 residues. V lost 4 bases, J lost 2 bases, and 14 bases lay in between. The V gene's germline CDR1 is KGHSH and CDR2 LQKENI. The DNA of the CDR3 is TGTGCCAGCTCACTGACGCCGGGACACAACTATGGCTACACCTTC. It is translated as CASSLTPGHNYGYTF.

This chain joins TRBV5-6 and TRBJ2-1, with 9 bases lining up with TRBD2. The CDR3 contains 13 residues. Germline V lookup: CDR1 SGHDT, CDR2 YYEEEE. V was clipped by 2 bases and J by 9 bases; unmatched bases: 3. The CDR3 DNA follows: TGTGCCAGCAGCTTTCCTAGCGGGATTGAGCAGTTCTTC. Translation: CASSFPSGIEQFF.

The rearrangement links TRBV13 to TRBJ2-3; 12 positions agree with TRBD2. V was clipped by 5 bases and J by 0 bases; unmatched bases: 3. The CDR3 loop spans 16 amino acids. Germline V lookup: CDR1 PRHDT, CDR2 FYEKMQ (reference sequence). Here the CDR3 DNA reads TGTGCCAGCAGCCAAACTAGCGGGAGGAGCACAGATACGCAGTATTTT. It encodes CASSQTSGRSTDTQYF. The full variable domain, its missing parts supplied by reference TRBV13 and TRBJ2-3, is AAGVIQSPRHLIKEKRETATLKCYPIPRHDTVYWYQQGPGQDPQFLISFYEKMQSDKGSIPDRFSAQQFSDYHSELNMSSLELGDSALYFCASSQTSGRSTDTQYFGPGTRLTVL.

The chain uses TRBV6-1 and TRBJ2-3; D gene uncertain. The CDR3 length is 14 residues. The V gene lost 5 bases and the J gene lost 1 base, with 10 bases spanning the gap. Germline assignment: CDR1 MNHNS and CDR2 SASEGT. The CDR3 here is CASSPQSRTDTQYF. The CDR3 DNA follows: TGTGCCAGCAGTCCCCAATCCCGCACAGATACGCAGTATTTT.

This chain connects TRBV28 to TRBJ1-2; D might be TRBD1 (5 bases). This CDR3 is built from 16 residues. Trimming pared 8 bases from V and 4 bases from J, leaving 23 bases between. Germline CDR1 and CDR2: MDHEN and SYDVKM. The CDR3 spells CASQLTLGQGVYGYTF. In nucleotides, the CDR3 is TGTGCCAGCCAACTTACCCTCGGGCAGGGTGTCTATGGCTACACCTTC.

The CDR3 loop is CASSDSRGLAALNEQFF. Here the CDR3 DNA reads TGTGCCAGCAGTGACTCGAGGGGACTAGCGGCACTAAATGAGCAGTTCTTC. This chain connects TRBV6-4 to TRBJ2-1; TRBD2 matches at 11 bases. CDR3 length: 17 amino acids. Germline V lookup: CDR1 MRHNA, CDR2 SNTAGT. The trim removed 0 bases at V and 7 bases at J, leaving 8 bases unmatched.

The chain joins TRBV19 to TRBJ2-2; TRBD2 matches at 8 bases. CDR1 and CDR2 (germline): LNHDA, SQIVND (reference sequence). J was trimmed by 4 bases and V by 6 bases; bases with no gene match: 7. CDR3 length: 15 residues. The DNA of the CDR3 is TGTGCCAGTAGACTAGCGGCCGCAACCACCGGGGAGCTGTTTTTT. Its protein product is CASRLAAATTGELFF. Filled out from reference TRBV19 and TRBJ2-2, the complete variable domain reads DGGITQSPKYLFRKEGQNVTLSCEQNLNHDAMYWYRQDPGQGLRLIYYSQIVNDFQKGDIAEGYSVSREKKESFPLTVTSAQKNPTAFYLCASRLAAATTGELFFGEGSRLTVL.

The chain couples TRBV6-1 to TRBJ2-1, with D maybe TRBD1 (6 bases). The V end was cut by 5 bases, the J end by 3 bases, with 14 bases between. The V gene's germline CDR1 is MNHNS and CDR2 SASEGT. This CDR3 spans 15 amino acids. CDR3 sequence reads: CASSKYRDSYNEQFF. For the CDR3, the DNA is TGTGCCAGCAGTAAATACAGGGATAGCTACAATGAGCAGTTCTTC.

The chain links TRBV5-1 to TRBJ1-1; D possibly corresponds to TRBD1 (5 bases). Germline values: CDR1 SGHRS, CDR2 YFSETQ. This CDR3 comprises 15 residues. Trimming cost V 0 bases and J 3 bases, with 12 bases left between them. The CDR3 loop reads CASSLAAGVYTEAFF. The CDR3 DNA sequence: TGCGCCAGCAGCTTGGCCGCGGGGGTCTACACTGAAGCTTTCTTT.

This clone was detected only a few times. The V gene is TRBV6-5, the J gene TRBJ2-7; D gene unclear. Germline CDR1 is MNHEY and CDR2 is SVGAGI. This CDR3 spans 16 amino acids. V lost 0 bases to trimming and J lost 0 bases, with 12 bases between them. CDR3 nucleotide sequence: TGTGCCAGCAGTTACTCGAGGCGCGGCAGCTCCTACGAGCAGTACTTC. It codes for CASSYSRRGSSYEQYF.

The chain combines TRBV5-1 with TRBJ1-1; 7 bases are a match to TRBD1. Looked up from germline, CDR1 is SGHRS and CDR2 is YFSETQ. With 3 bases clipped from V and 2 bases from J, the junction kept 7 bases outside the gene matches. The length of the CDR3 is 15 residues. CDR3 sequence reads: CASSWGQRYNTEAFF. For the CDR3, the DNA is TGCGCCAGCAGCTGGGGACAGCGGTACAACACTGAAGCTTTCTTT.

The chain combines TRBV5-4 with TRBJ2-5; D might be TRBD2 (6 bases). The germline gives CDR1 SGHNT, CDR2 YYREEE (reference sequence). V gave up 0 bases and J gave up 5 bases, with 17 bases separating them. CDR3 length equals 16 residues. CDR3 region: CASSLGPGEVRETQYF. Here the CDR3 DNA reads TGTGCCAGCAGCTTGGGTCCTGGGGAGGTGAGGGAGACCCAGTACTTC.

This chain uses TRBV6-4 with TRBJ2-1; TRBD2 matches at 9 bases. Germline V gives CDR1 MRHNA, CDR2 SNTAGT. Unmatched junction bases numbered 1, after V lost 4 bases and J lost 0 bases. This CDR3 contains 15 residues. The CDR3 loop is CASSATSGSYNEQFF. The CDR3, as DNA: TGTGCCAGCAGTGCGACTAGCGGCTCCTACAATGAGCAGTTCTTC.

V gene TRBV7-9 combines with J gene TRBJ2-7; TRBD2 agrees at 12 bases. The CDR3 runs to 16 residues. Per the germline V gene, CDR1 is SEHNR and CDR2 is FQNEAQ (reference sequence). The junction had 5 bases not matched to a gene; V was cut back by 5 bases and J by 0 bases. CDR3 residues: CASSQGLAGISYEQYF. The CDR3 DNA reads TGTGCCAGCAGCCAAGGACTAGCGGGAATCTCCTACGAGCAGTACTTC.

The chain links TRBV6-6 to TRBJ2-1; 7 nucleotides match TRBD1. V lost 7 bases, J lost 5 bases, and 5 bases stayed unmatched. The CDR3 is 13 amino acids. Germline V CDR1 and CDR2: MNHNY, SVGAGI (reference sequence). CDR3 sequence reads: CASNGQENNEQFF. Written as DNA, the CDR3 is TGTGCCAGCAACGGACAGGAAAACAATGAGCAGTTCTTC.

Comment on this clone: The junction and the germline gene differ at one end; a read error may be behind it. The rearrangement uses TRBV4-1 and TRBJ1-2; unclear D gene. The CDR3 contains 14 residues. CDR1 and CDR2 (germline): MGHRA, YSYEKL. The CDR3 DNA reads as TGCGCCAGCAGCCAAGAGCCGGAGGGCTATGCCTACACCTTC. This translates into CASSQEPEGYAYTF.

This chain links TRBV7-7 with TRBJ2-2, with D unclear. V shed 4 bases and J shed 4 bases, with 7 bases lying between them. Germline CDR1 SSHAT, CDR2 FNYEAQ (reference sequence). This CDR3 has 13 amino acids. CDR3 DNA sequence: TGTGCCAGCAGCTACAGAACCACCGGGGAGCTGTTTTTT. Residues: CASSYRTTGELFF.

The V call is TRBV2, the J call TRBJ2-2; D unclear. Germline lookup yields CDR1 SNHLY and CDR2 FYNNEI. V lost 5 bases and J lost 4, with 8 bases in between. The CDR3 spans 13 residues. The CDR3 bases are TGTGCCAGCAGTTTCCAGATCACCGGGGAGCTGTTTTTT. Translating it yields CASSFQITGELFF.

The chain combines TRBV18 with TRBJ2-7, with 9 bases lining up with TRBD1. This CDR3 region has 14 residues. CDR1 is KGHSH and CDR2 is LQKENI in the germline V gene. V was pared by 5 bases and J by 7 bases, with 9 bases of the junction left unmatched. The CDR3 reads CASSSGQGWGEQYF. In DNA, the CDR3 is TGTGCCAGCTCATCGGGACAGGGATGGGGGGAGCAGTACTTC.

This clone was counted once. J is TRBJ2-3 and V is TRBV7-9; 7 nucleotides align to TRBD2. The J segment lost 1 base and the V segment lost 5 bases, leaving 6 bases of the junction unmatched. The CDR3 length is 15 residues. Germline lookup yields CDR1 SEHNR and CDR2 FQNEAQ (reference sequence). The CDR3 region is CASSRIAGRTDTQYF. DNA of the CDR3: TGTGCCAGCAGCCGTATAGCGGGTCGCACAGATACGCAGTATTTT. The complete variable domain, with remaining parts taken from reference TRBV7-9 and TRBJ2-3, reads DTGVSQNPRHKITKRGQNVTFRCDPISEHNRLYWYRQTLGQGPEFLTYFQNEAQLEKSRLLSDRFSAERPKGSFSTLEIQRTEQGDSAMYLCASSRIAGRTDTQYFGPGTRLTVL.

V gene TRBV30 combines with J gene TRBJ2-2; possible D gene TRBD1, 6 bases. The CDR3 runs 14 residues. Germline values: CDR1 GTSNPN, CDR2 SVGIG (reference sequence). Between the trimmed V and J ends, which lost 3 bases and 1 base, there was a span of 9 bases. The CDR3 loop is CAWRATGNTGELFF. In nucleotides, the CDR3 is TGTGCCTGGAGAGCGACAGGGAACACCGGGGAGCTGTTTTTT.

In this sample, this clone turned up a few times. V usage is TRBV11-2 and J usage is TRBJ1-1; 8 bases fit TRBD1. After removal of 5 bases from V and 1 base from J, the junction contained 9 bases not matched to a gene. Per germline, CDR1 SGHAT and CDR2 FQNNGV. CDR3 length: 16 amino acids. In DNA, the CDR3 is TGTGCCAGCAGCCCATCCCCCGGGACAGGGAACACTGAAGCTTTCTTT. Amino acid sequence: CASSPSPGTGNTEAFF.

The V gene is TRBV5-1, the J gene TRBJ2-6; maybe TRBD2 (5 bases). The CDR3 runs to 15 residues. Trimming took off 4 bases at V and 2 bases at J, with 10 bases between the two ends. The V gene's germline CDR1 is SGHRS and CDR2 YFSETQ. CDR3 bases: TGCGCCAGCAGCCTTAAGGAGGCTGGGGCCAACGTCCTGACTTTC. It translates to CASSLKEAGANVLTF.

About this clone: Other nucleotide sequences from this sample produce the same CDR3. The rearrangement joins TRBV5-4 to TRBJ2-1, with 9 nucleotides matching TRBD2. Germline CDR1 reads SGHNT; CDR2 reads YYREEE (reference sequence). With V trimmed by 4 bases and J by 4 bases, 0 bases remained unmatched. The CDR3 spans 13 residues. The CDR3 spells CASSAGGYNEQFF. The CDR3 DNA is TGTGCCAGCAGCGCGGGAGGGTACAATGAGCAGTTCTTC.

This rearrangement joins TRBV5-1 to TRBJ1-1; D remains ambiguous. The CDR3 loop spans 15 amino acids. In germline, CDR1 is SGHRS, CDR2 YFSETQ. V lost 0 bases to trimming and J lost 1 base, with 10 bases between them. In DNA, the CDR3 is TGCGCCAGCAGCTTGGATACGGGTCGGAACACTGAAGCTTTCTTT. As protein: CASSLDTGRNTEAFF. Full variable domain (outside the CDR3, taken from reference TRBV5-1 and TRBJ1-1): KAGVTQTPRYLIKTRGQQVTLSCSPISGHRSVSWYQQTPGQGLQFLFEYFSETQRNKGNFPGRFSGRQFSNSRSEMNVSTLELGDSALYLCASSLDTGRNTEAFFGQGTRLTVV.

V and J are TRBV4-1 and TRBJ1-2, with TRBD1 as a possible D gene (6 bases). CDR3 size: 15 residues. Germline V gives CDR1 MGHRA, CDR2 YSYEKL. V shed 0 bases and J shed 6 bases, with 14 bases lying between them. CDR3 region: CASSQDGGGRNGYTF. In DNA, the CDR3 is TGCGCCAGCAGCCAAGATGGGGGGGGGCGAAATGGCTACACCTTC.

This clone was seen once. The genes are TRBV19 and TRBJ1-5; 8 nucleotides agree with TRBD1. V shed 4 bases, J shed 4 bases, and the junction held 6 bases outside the gene matches. The CDR3 has 15 residues. Per germline, CDR1 LNHDA and CDR2 SQIVND (reference sequence). The CDR3: CASSTDRGWNQPQHF. CDR3 bases: TGTGCCAGTAGTACAGACAGGGGCTGGAATCAGCCCCAGCATTTT.